Given below is one T cell receptor beta chain in context. Its antigen is still unknown. It has no much larger one-base neighbor in the sample; base qualities were not kept. The donors were healthy, HIV-negative adults with no recently reported acute infections or vaccinations. Every donor was a Caucasian adult residing in Nashville, Tennessee, USA. Magnetic negative selection was used to enrich CD4+ T cells, after which naive cells were positively selected on CD45RA and the negative fraction became the memory subset. After blood collection by leukapheresis, PBMCs were isolated using Ficoll-Histopaque density gradient centrifugation and then cryopreserved in the vapor phase of liquid nitrogen. Analytical flow cytometry was used to check the purity and quantity of every magnetically sorted T cell population. Genomic DNA was isolated from each sorted fraction and quantified by UV absorbance on a Nanodrop 2000c.

These data originate in a study of shared clonotypes between healthy human individuals (TCRdb year 2020). Study-wide context: The cohort included a few men and a couple of women between 18 and 49 years of age. Per donor, three plates each were used for CD4 naive and CD4 memory, two for CD8 naive, and one for CD8 memory. To estimate repertoire size and how much clonotypes are shared between individuals, the study performed deep sequencing of blood TCR repertoires from five healthy adults. Libraries were prepared and TCR repertoires were sequenced by different laboratories using diverse techniques, in order to increase sequencing depth and limit assay-specific biases. Each donor's leukapheresis produced roughly between roughly 0.85 and 10 billion PBMCs.

TCR CDR3 regions were amplified from genomic DNA by multiplex PCR using the deep immunoSEQ assay. Extracted genomic DNA from each cell subset was distributed evenly across all wells of several immunoSEQ 96-well plates, and each plate was treated as a replicate. For sorted subsets, about 210 ng of genomic DNA, equivalent to roughly 33,000 T cell genomes, went into each replicate PCR. Purified libraries were quantified with a Qubit 3.0 fluorometer, sized on a Bioanalyzer 2100, and re-quantified with the KAPA Library Quantification kit. Every immunoSEQ 96-well plate was sequenced on a separate single-read 150-cycle Illumina NextSeq 550 flow cell. As for the original processing: Because the immunoSEQ output included only junctional sequences and no quality scores, the filtering could not be the same as the filtering used for full-length reads. Sequences were annotated with PyIR, a Python wrapper for IgBLAST v1.9, and V/J genes and CDR3 were assigned using IMGT germline references. Reads were removed for weak V/J assignments (E-value above 1e-6), missing CDR3, stop codons, out-of-frame junctions, or ambiguous translated residues. A V3J clonotype was defined by an identical inferred V gene, J gene, and CDR3 amino acid sequence. The percentage overlap between two repertoires was calculated by dividing the number of shared unique clonotypes by the size of the smaller repertoire. Repertoire richness was assessed with RTK rarefaction, the Chao1 estimator, and Recon v2.1 estimates of unobserved clonotypes. Generation probabilities were computed with OLGA for all TCRbeta clonotypes obtained by the gDNA method from several donors. TCRdb stores this immuneACCESS table with in-frame sequences only. Part of the clones is absent; in the studies checked, under half of the shortfall reflects unresolved V genes, and no reason is known for the rest. V and J calls and clone size are given by that table; D and trimming were obtained from the DNA. This sample holds 1 million to 1.3 million clones; about 80% were observed only once. Of the sample, roughly 0.55% falls within the top ten clones.

Summary of the overall study and its limitations: Larger estimated clonotype richness was generally found for naive subsets than for memory subsets. Sampling was limited to blood, and TCR repertoires in tissue likely differ from TCR repertoires in blood. When a few donors were compared, the shared fraction of clonotypes was about 5.4% for naive CD4, about 4% for naive CD8, more than 2% for memory CD4, and around 0.37% for memory CD8. Incomplete sequencing was indicated by rarefaction of sorted-subset datasets, despite the large sequencing depth. Clonotypes shared by all four sorted-subset donors showed higher generation probabilities than non-shared clonotypes. Pairwise subsampling led to the expectation that sequencing depth would affect the degree of clonotype sharing among donors. Because the study included only a small number of donors, the genetic and exposure-history diversity represented was limited.

The source is a man between 18 and 29 years old in good health. Some clones in this sample may be carry-over from other donors' samples. The specimen was memory CD4+ T cells from PBMCs. The cell subset or site label on this specimen signifies: CD45RA-negative fraction.

The encoded CDR3 is CASSQGPPRESTDTQYF. In nucleotide form, the sequence is TGCGCCAGCAGCCAAGGCCCCCCCCGGGAAAGCACAGATACGCAGTATTTT. The chain couples TRBV4-3 to TRBJ2-3; TRBD2 could be the D gene, as 5 bases match. The germline V gene yields LGHNA for CDR1 and YSLEER for CDR2. Relative to germline, V is 1 base shorter and J is 0 bases shorter, with 14 bases between their ends. Counted from cysteine to phenylalanine, this CDR3 has 17 amino acids. Only the CDR3 DNA stays, 51 bases, in frame from base 1.